A selection of T cell receptor beta chains follows, all from one sample in a study of shared clonotypes between healthy human individuals. Sequenced by immunoSEQ multiplex PCR; TCRdb stores in-frame clones only, minus some. This repertoire shows about 2 million clones, around 96% found once; its top ten account for 1% to 1.5%. Sequencing input: naive CD8+ T cells sorted from blood. These receptors all stem from a man aged 18 to 35 in good health. CDR3s include the opening cysteine and the closing phenylalanine or tryptophan. A D gene is named only where the DNA matches it firmly. The size of a clone is reported for some rows only, either as once, few or many, or as a class for expanded clones.

clone_size j_call v_call d_call cdr3_nt cdr3_aa
NA TRBJ2-7 TRBV9 TRBD1 TGTGCCAGCAGCCCCTCCGGGACAGGGAATGGGGAGCAGTACTTC CASSPSGTGNGEQYF
NA TRBJ2-3 TRBV5-4 NA TGTGCCAGCAGCTTGCAGGGGGGGTCCACAGATACGCAGTATTTT CASSLQGGSTDTQYF
NA TRBJ2-3 TRBV5-4 TRBD2 TGTGCCAGCAACTTAGCGGGGGGGCCCGAAGATACGCAGTATTTT CASNLAGGPEDTQYF
NA TRBJ1-2 TRBV7-9 NA TGTGCCAGCAGCTTCCTCTTGACAGGATACTATGGCTACACCTTC CASSFLLTGYYGYTF
NA TRBJ2-7 TRBV5-1 TRBD2 TGCGCCAGCAGCCCTTCACTGGGACTAGCCTACGAGCAGTACTTC CASSPSLGLAYEQYF
NA TRBJ2-7 TRBV7-4 NA TGTGCCAGGGACTACGAGCAGTACTTC CARDYEQYF
NA TRBJ2-1 TRBV7-9 NA TGTGCCAGCAGCTGGGGGACTTTTGACTACAATGAGCAGTTCTTC CASSWGTFDYNEQFF
NA TRBJ2-3 TRBV7-9 NA TGTGCCAGCAGCTTAAGCGTCGATTCTACGCAGTATTTT CASSLSVDSTQYF
NA TRBJ2-2 TRBV4-1 NA TGCGCCAGCAGCCTCCGGGCCATGAACACCGGGGAGCTGTTTTTT CASSLRAMNTGELFF
NA TRBJ1-3 TRBV4-3 NA TGCGCCAGCAGCCAGGTTGGGGACTCCGAACTGAGCTCTGGAAACACCATATATTTT CASSQVGDSELSSGNTIYF
NA TRBJ1-6 TRBV7-9 NA TGTGCCAGCAAAGGGGTATATTCACCCCTCCACTTT CASKGVYSPLHF
NA TRBJ1-5 TRBV28 NA TGTGCCAGCGGGGATAATCAGCCCCAGCATTTT CASGDNQPQHF
NA TRBJ2-7 TRBV28 NA TGTGCCAGCAGTTTACTAGACAACTCCTACGAGCAGTACTTC CASSLLDNSYEQYF
NA TRBJ2-1 TRBV18 NA TGTGCCAGCTCACCATACCAGGGGAGCTCCTACAATGAGCAGTTCTTC CASSPYQGSSYNEQFF
few TRBJ1-2 TRBV5-6 NA TGTGCCAGCAGCTTGGGGGTGTATGGCTACACCTTC CASSLGVYGYTF
NA TRBJ1-1 TRBV21-1 NA TGTAAGCGGGGCCCCTCGAGGAGGAACACTGAAGCTTTCTTT CKRGPSRRNTEAFF